This T cell receptor (beta chain) was profiled in a study of T cell responses to AZD1222 COVID-19 vaccine. Worth noting for this clone: Its antigen is unidentified.

Looked up from germline, CDR1 is LGHDT and CDR2 is YNNKEL (reference sequence). The V segment lost 1 base and the J segment 2 bases; nucleotides outside the gene matches: 12. The CDR3 has 18 amino acids. General study findings and limits: Nearly half of unique spike-specific TCRs reportedly avoided B.1.351 and B.1.1.7 mutated regions. White British donors predominated, females outnumbered males, and clonal diversity was possibly underestimated. Spike-specific TCR breadth rose after two AZD1222 doses, and depth rose as well.

Produced via immunoSEQ multiplex PCR; TCRdb's table is partial and in-frame only. The table includes fewer than 120,000 clones, roughly nine tenths detected once. Source: peripheral blood, taken on day 0 of AZD1222 vaccination. The clonotype was recovered from an adult in good health. The chain carries TRBV3-1 (or the pseudogene TRBV3-2) and TRBJ2-3; 7 nucleotides align to TRBD2. The CDR3 region is CASSQALGGGLNTDTQYF. Here the CDR3 DNA reads TGTGCCAGCAGCCAAGCACTTGGGGGGGGTCTTAACACAGATACGCAGTATTTT.